This T cell receptor beta chain was profiled in a study of blood T cells in healthy people across ages. This clonotype was counted a few times. Germline V lookup: CDR1 SGHTA, CDR2 FQGNSA. V lost 5 bases and J lost 2; bases outside the gene matches: 6. The CDR3 spans 15 residues. Using a J-beta primer mix together with a sample-barcoded 5' primer, a second PCR was run for roughly 6 to 11 cycles. One entry per CDR3 protein, called by TCRdb with MiXCR from the 5' RACE reads. Of approximately 850,000 distinct CDR3 sequences listed, under 45% are singletons. This receptor was taken from a man aged 60 to 75 in good health. The sequenced sample consisted of blood. The V gene is TRBV7-2, the J gene TRBJ2-5, with TRBD2 matching over 9 bases. The CDR3 nucleotides read TGTGCCAGCAGCGTAAGCGGGGGGCTACAAGAGACCCAGTACTTC. This encodes CASSVSGGLQETQYF.